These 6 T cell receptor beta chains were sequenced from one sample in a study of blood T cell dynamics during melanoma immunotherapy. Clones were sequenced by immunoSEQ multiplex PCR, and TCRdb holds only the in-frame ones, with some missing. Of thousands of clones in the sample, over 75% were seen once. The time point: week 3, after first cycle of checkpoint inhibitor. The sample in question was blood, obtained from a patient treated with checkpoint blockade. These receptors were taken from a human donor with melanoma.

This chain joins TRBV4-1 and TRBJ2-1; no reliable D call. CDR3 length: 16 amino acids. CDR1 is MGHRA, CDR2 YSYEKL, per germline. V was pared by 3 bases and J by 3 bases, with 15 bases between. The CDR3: CASSQQNLVSYNEQFF. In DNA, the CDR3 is TGCGCCAGCAGCCAGCAAAACCTAGTCAGCTACAATGAGCAGTTCTTC.

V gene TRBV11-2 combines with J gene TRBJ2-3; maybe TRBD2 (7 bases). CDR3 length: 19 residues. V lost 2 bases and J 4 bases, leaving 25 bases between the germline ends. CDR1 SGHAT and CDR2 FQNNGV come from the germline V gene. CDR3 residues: CASSLTSRIEGGGADTQYF. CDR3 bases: TGTGCCAGCAGCTTAACCTCCCGGATTGAGGGGGGGGGTGCAGATACGCAGTATTTT.

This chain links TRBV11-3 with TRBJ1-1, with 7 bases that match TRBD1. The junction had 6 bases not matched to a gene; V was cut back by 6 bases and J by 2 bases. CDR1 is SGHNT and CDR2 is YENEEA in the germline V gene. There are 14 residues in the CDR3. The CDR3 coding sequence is TGTGCCAGCAGTCACAGGGGCGGAAACACTGAAGCTTTCTTT. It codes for CASSHRGGNTEAFF.

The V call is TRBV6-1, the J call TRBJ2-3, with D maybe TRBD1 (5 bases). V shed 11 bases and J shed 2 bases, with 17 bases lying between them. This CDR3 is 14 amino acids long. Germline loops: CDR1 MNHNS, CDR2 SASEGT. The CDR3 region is CAGHPVGITDTQYF. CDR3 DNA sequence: TGTGCCGGACATCCCGTGGGAATCACAGATACGCAGTATTTT.

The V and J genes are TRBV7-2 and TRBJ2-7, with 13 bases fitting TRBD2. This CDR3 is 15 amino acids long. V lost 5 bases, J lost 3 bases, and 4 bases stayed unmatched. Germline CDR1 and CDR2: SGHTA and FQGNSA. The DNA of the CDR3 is TGTGCCAGCAGCCCCAGGACTAGCGGGGGCTACGAGCAGTACTTC. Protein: CASSPRTSGGYEQYF.

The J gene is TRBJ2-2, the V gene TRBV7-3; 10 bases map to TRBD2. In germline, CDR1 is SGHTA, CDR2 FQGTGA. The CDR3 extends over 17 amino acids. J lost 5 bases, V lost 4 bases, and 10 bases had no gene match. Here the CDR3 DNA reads TGTGCCAGCAGCTCCCTTCTAGCGGGGGAGATGACCGGGGAGCTGTTTTTT. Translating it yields CASSSLLAGEMTGELFF. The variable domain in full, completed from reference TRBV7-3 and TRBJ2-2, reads GAGVSQTPSNKVTEKGKYVELRCDPISGHTALYWYRQSLGQGPEFLIYFQGTGAADDSGLPNDRFFAVRPEGSVSTLKIQRTERGDSAVYLCASSSLLAGEMTGELFFGEGSRLTVL.